These 9 T cell receptor beta chains were sequenced from one sample in a study of CD8 T cells in Susac syndrome. It was with random hexamers that roughly 0.5 to 1 ug RNA was reverse transcribed. TCRdb reprocessed the immunoSEQ multiplex PCR reads via MiXCR and lists one record per CDR3 protein. Among about 160,000 distinct CDR3 sequences, roughly 94% were seen once, and the ten largest hold almost 0.095%. Sequenced material: CD4+ T cells from PBMCs. These TCRs come from a human donor with multiple sclerosis.

The J gene is TRBJ2-7, the V gene TRBV7-6; D possibly uses TRBD1 or TRBD2 (6 bases each). Germline V gives CDR1 SGHVS, CDR2 FNYEAQ. V was pared by 0 bases and J by 2 bases, with 26 bases between. The CDR3 loop spans 20 amino acids. The CDR3 loop is CASSLALDSGYSAGPYEQYF. CDR3 coding DNA: TGTGCCAGCAGCTTAGCCTTGGACAGTGGTTACTCTGCGGGACCCTACGAGCAGTACTTC.

The V and J genes are TRBV28 and TRBJ1-6, with 9 bases that match TRBD1. Germline V gives CDR1 MDHEN, CDR2 SYDVKM. This CDR3 region has 15 residues. V shed 6 bases, J shed 6 bases, and the junction held 6 bases outside the gene matches. The CDR3 nucleotides read TGTGCCAGCAGGTTCACGGGACAGGGTAATTCACCCCTCCACTTT. This codes for CASRFTGQGNSPLHF.

V gene TRBV29-1 combines with J gene TRBJ1-2; D is possibly TRBD1 (5 bases). V gave up 6 bases and J gave up 4 bases, with 15 bases separating them. Germline CDR1 reads SQVTM; CDR2 reads ANQGSEA. The CDR3 length is 13 residues. The DNA for the CDR3 is TGCAGCGTGGGAAGTCAGGGCTCCTATGGCTACACCTTC. Translated, it gives CSVGSQGSYGYTF.

This chain connects TRBV7-9 to TRBJ1-2; perhaps TRBD1 as D (6 bases). Trimming removed 5 bases from V and 5 bases from J, with 12 bases in between. Per germline, CDR1 SEHNR and CDR2 FQNEAQ (reference sequence). The CDR3 loop spans 13 amino acids. The CDR3 spells CASSRQDQYGYTF. The CDR3 DNA is TGTGCCAGCAGCCGACAGGACCAGTATGGCTACACCTTC.

V and J are TRBV2 and TRBJ2-5; TRBD2 agrees at 8 bases. The CDR3 spans 15 residues. Germline CDR1 SNHLY, CDR2 FYNNEI. After removal of 7 bases from V and 4 bases from J, the junction contained 11 bases not matched to a gene. DNA of the CDR3: TGTGCCAGCACCAAGCGGGGGACAAGTGGAGAGACCCAGTACTTC. Translated, it gives CASTKRGTSGETQYF. The full variable domain, rest sourced from reference TRBV2 and TRBJ2-5, is EPEVTQTPSHQVTQMGQEVILRCVPISNHLYFYWYRQILGQKVEFLVSFYNNEISEKSEIFDDQFSVERPDGSNFTLKIRSTKLEDSAMYFCASTKRGTSGETQYFGPGTRLLVL.

The genes are TRBV19 and TRBJ1-1; 8 nucleotides agree with TRBD1. Unmatched junction bases numbered 14, after V lost 3 bases and J lost 11 bases. Germline lookup yields CDR1 LNHDA and CDR2 SQIVND (reference sequence). This CDR3 is 15 amino acids long. The CDR3 loop reads CASSISHDRGGSAFF. CDR3 sequence (DNA): TGTGCCAGTAGTATCTCCCACGACAGGGGTGGTTCGGCTTTCTTT.

The chain recombines TRBV6-2 or TRBV6-3 with TRBJ2-1; the match to TRBD2 covers 14 bases. V shed 6 bases, J shed 7 bases, and the junction held 8 bases outside the gene matches. In germline, CDR1 is MNHEY, CDR2 SVGEGT. This CDR3 region has 16 residues. The chain's CDR3 is CASSLGLAGVRNEQFF. CDR3 nucleotides: TGTGCCAGCAGCCTGGGACTAGCGGGAGTTAGGAATGAGCAGTTCTTC.

The rearrangement uses TRBV5-1 and TRBJ2-2; weak D call: TRBD2 (6 bases). The CDR3 loop spans 15 amino acids. Per the germline V gene, CDR1 is SGHRS and CDR2 is YFSETQ. Trimming took 3 bases from V and 5 from J, leaving 14 bases between them. For the CDR3, the DNA is TGCGCCAGCAGCTCCGGGACTTCACGAACCGGGGAGCTGTTTTTT. Encoded protein: CASSSGTSRTGELFF.

The chain couples TRBV5-4 to TRBJ1-4, with a weak D call TRBD1 (5 bases). The ends were cut back, 4 bases at V and 0 bases at J, with 13 bases in the middle. Per the germline V gene, CDR1 is SGHNT and CDR2 is YYREEE (reference sequence). This CDR3 comprises 16 residues. CDR3 residues: CASSSGAGATNEKLFF. The CDR3 coding sequence is TGTGCCAGCAGCAGCGGGGCGGGGGCAACTAATGAAAAACTGTTTTTT.